A selection of T cell receptor beta chains follows, all from one sample in a study of T-cell reconstitution after alpha-beta-depleted transplantation in children. TCRdb itself ran the PCR reads through MiXCR, one entry per CDR3 protein. The data contain approximately 490,000 distinct CDR3 sequences, around 13% of them singletons. The sample consisted of PBMCs from the stem cell graft donor, taken from the stem cell graft. The receptor set was obtained from a human donor who donated a stem cell graft to a child with combined immunodeficiency. Each CDR3 is given with its conserved first and last residue. The D gene is left open where the match is weak. Clone size is stated in some rows and not others, as once, few, many or a class when expanded.

v_call	j_call	clone_size	cdr3_length	d_call	cdr3_nt	cdr3_aa
TRBV6-5	TRBJ2-7	many	15	NA	TGTGCCAGCAGTTACGGGGTAGCGGAAGCCTACGAGCAGTACTTC	CASSYGVAEAYEQYF
TRBV6-1	TRBJ1-2	few	14	NA	TGTGCCAGCAGTCCCGGGGCTTCTAACTATGGCTACACCTTC	CASSPGASNYGYTF
TRBV6-5	TRBJ2-1	NA	17	TRBD2	TGTGCCAGCAGTTACTCCGGTGGCGGGAGGGCCGGGAATGAGCAGTTCTTC	CASSYSGGGRAGNEQFF
TRBV9	TRBJ2-1	NA	12	TRBD2	TGTGCCAGCGGACTAGCGGGCAATGAGCAGTTCTTC	CASGLAGNEQFF
TRBV6-1	TRBJ2-1	once	14	NA	TGTGCCAGCAGCCTCGGGGGTATTGGGAATGAGCAGTTCTTC	CASSLGGIGNEQFF
TRBV12-5	TRBJ2-1	few	15	TRBD2	TGTGCTAGTGGAGCATTAGCGGGGGGGGACAATGAGCAGTTCTTC	CASGALAGGDNEQFF
TRBV12-3/TRBV12-4	TRBJ2-3	NA	14	NA	TGTGCCAGCAGCCGCGACAGAAGGGCCGATACGCAGTATTTT	CASSRDRRADTQYF
TRBV3-1	TRBJ2-2	NA	17	TRBD1	TGTGCCACCTCCCAAGAGCCGCCAGGGGACAGCACCGGGGAGCTGTTTTTT	CATSQEPPGDSTGELFF
TRBV7-2	TRBJ2-2	few	16	NA	TGTGCCAGCAGCCCCCGTGGCGGAGCGAACACCGGGGAGCTGTTTTTT	CASSPRGGANTGELFF
TRBV4-3	TRBJ1-2	NA	15	NA	TGCGCCAGCAGCCAAGTTCTGGGGCGGGACTATGGCTACACCTTC	CASSQVLGRDYGYTF
TRBV29-1	TRBJ2-1	NA	11	NA	TGCAGCGTTGGGCTTTCGAATGAGCAGTTCTTC	CSVGLSNEQFF
TRBV29-1	TRBJ2-1	few	15	NA	TGCAGCGTTGAGCCATCCTACGGGGGATACAATGAGCAGTTCTTC	CSVEPSYGGYNEQFF
TRBV6-5	TRBJ2-1	NA	15	NA	TGTGCCAGCAGTCTCTCGGGACGCGGAGGCGATGAGCAGTTCTTC	CASSLSGRGGDEQFF
TRBV27	TRBJ2-5	NA	16	TRBD2	TGTGCCAGCAGTTTATCTCTAGCGGGAGGTGGGGAGACCCAGTACTTC	CASSLSLAGGGETQYF
TRBV29-1	TRBJ2-1	NA	13	TRBD2	TGCAGCATGGGCGGGGGGGGATACAATGAGCAGTTCTTC	CSMGGGGYNEQFF
TRBV7-8	TRBJ2-5	few	14	NA	TGTGCCAGCAGCTTACTAAGGGTCGGCGAGACCCAGTACTTC	CASSLLRVGETQYF
TRBV6-5	TRBJ2-2	many	13	NA	TGTGCCAGCATGCACTCCTACACCGGGGAGCTGTTTTTT	CASMHSYTGELFF
TRBV12-3/TRBV12-4	TRBJ2-2	many	15	NA	TGTGCCAGCAGTTTAGATCCAGAGAACACCGGGGAGCTGTTTTTT	CASSLDPENTGELFF
TRBV5-4	TRBJ1-2	NA	13	NA	TGTGCCAGCAGCGGAGGGGATAACTATGGCTACACCTTC	CASSGGDNYGYTF
TRBV12-3/TRBV12-4	TRBJ2-1	many	15	TRBD2	TGTGCCAGCAGTTCGGGACTAGCGGGAGTCGGTGAGCAGTTCTTC	CASSSGLAGVGEQFF
TRBV9	TRBJ1-6	few	14	NA	TGTGCCAGCAGCGTAGAGCAGGGTGGGACACCCCTCCACTTT	CASSVEQGGTPLHF
TRBV6-2/TRBV6-3	TRBJ2-3	many	17	NA	TGTGCCAGCAGTTACTCGAGGGGCCCCGGGAGCACAGATACGCAGTATTTT	CASSYSRGPGSTDTQYF
TRBV4-2	TRBJ2-7	few	15	NA	TGTGCCAGCAGCCACGCTGCGGAGACCTCCTACGAGCAGTACTTC	CASSHAAETSYEQYF
TRBV4-2	TRBJ2-2	many	15	NA	TGTGCCAGCAGCCGACGGGATCGGAACACCGGGGAGCTGTTTTTT	CASSRRDRNTGELFF
TRBV7-3	TRBJ2-7	many	15	TRBD2	TGTGCCAGCAGGGATACTAGCGGGAGACGACACGAGCAGTACTTC	CASRDTSGRRHEQYF
TRBV12-3/TRBV12-4	TRBJ2-7	NA	13	TRBD1	TGTGCCAGCGGCCCCGGGACAGGGGTGGAGCAGTACTTC	CASGPGTGVEQYF
TRBV20-1	TRBJ2-3	NA	14	NA	TGCAGTGCTAGGGGCCGGACGGGCACAGATACGCAGTATTTT	CSARGRTGTDTQYF
TRBV30	TRBJ2-5	few	15	TRBD2	TGTGCCTGGAACATAAAAGGACTAGCGGAAGAGACCCAGTACTTC	CAWNIKGLAEETQYF
TRBV30	TRBJ2-7	NA	14	NA	TGTGCCTGGAGCTTAGAGAGGGGTCCCTACGAGCAGTACTTC	CAWSLERGPYEQYF
TRBV21-1	TRBJ2-5	once	15	NA	TGTGCCAGCAGAGCAGGACAGGGGGCGTGGGAGACCCAGTACTTC	CASRAGQGAWETQYF
TRBV6-5	TRBJ2-7	NA	13	NA	TGTGCCAGCAGTTACCGCCAGGTGGACGAGCAGTACTTC	CASSYRQVDEQYF
TRBV25-1	TRBJ2-2	many	18	TRBD2	TGTGCCAGCAGTGAACTTCTATCGGGGGGGGAGATCTCCGGGGAGCTGTTTTTT	CASSELLSGGEISGELFF
TRBV20-1	TRBJ2-2	NA	14	NA	TGCAGTGCTAGATCACAGGCGAACACCGGGGAGCTGTTTTTT	CSARSQANTGELFF
TRBV4-3	TRBJ2-1	many	16	TRBD2	TGCGCCAGCAGCCAAGTTGCACTAGCGGGAGCTGCGGAGCAGTTCTTC	CASSQVALAGAAEQFF
TRBV6-5	TRBJ2-3	NA	16	TRBD2	TGTGCCAGCAGTTACGGGCAGGGAGCGGGGACAGATACGCAGTATTTT	CASSYGQGAGTDTQYF
TRBV28	TRBJ2-7	NA	13	NA	TGTGCCAGCAGCGCGCCCGCCTCCTACGAGCAGTACTTC	CASSAPASYEQYF
TRBV11-2	TRBJ2-2	NA	16	TRBD2	TGTGCCAGCAGCTGGCGACTAGCGGGGGACACCGGGGAGCTGTTTTTT	CASSWRLAGDTGELFF
TRBV4-3	TRBJ2-7	NA	14	NA	TGCGCCAGCAGCCAAGATCTACTATCCTACGAGCAGTACTTC	CASSQDLLSYEQYF
TRBV20-1	TRBJ2-1	many	13	TRBD2	TGCAGTGCTAGGGCTAGCGGGAGGAATGAGCAGTTCTTC	CSARASGRNEQFF
TRBV5-1	TRBJ2-3	many	14	NA	TGCGCCAGCAGCTTGAAGAGTTACCCAGATACGCAGTATTTT	CASSLKSYPDTQYF
TRBV5-5	TRBJ1-5	many	15	NA	TGTGCCAGCAGCTTGTCTTTAGGGGTTCCTCAGCCCCAGCATTTT	CASSLSLGVPQPQHF
TRBV12-3/TRBV12-4	TRBJ2-1	once	14	TRBD1	TGTGCCAGCAGTTTACGGACAGGGTTCAATGAGCAGTTCTTC	CASSLRTGFNEQFF
TRBV20-1	TRBJ2-1	few	14	NA	TGCAGTGCCCTTGGGGCCACCTCCTACAATGAGCAGTTCTTC	CSALGATSYNEQFF